The 14 T cell receptor beta chains below come from one sample, sequenced in a study of T cells in Graves' hyperthyroidism and ophthalmopathy. TCR beta CDR3 regions were amplified from RNA. During a first-round RT-PCR of the TCR CDR3, the HTBI primer set was used. TCRdb ran MiXCR on the multiplex PCR reads and lists one entry per CDR3 protein. The repertoire holds 400,000 to 500,000 distinct CDR3 sequences, with approximately 14% as singletons. The sequencing input was blood. Every receptor here comes from a man in his late teens or twenties with Graves' ophthalmopathy.

This clonotype was found many times. The chain's CDR3 is CASSYLGISYEQYF. The CDR3 DNA sequence: TGTGCCAGCAGTTACCTTGGGATTTCCTACGAGCAGTACTTC. The V gene is TRBV6-5, the J gene TRBJ2-7; D is unresolved. Trimming stripped 2 bases from V and 1 base from J, with 9 bases between. The CDR3 has 14 residues. Germline assignment: CDR1 MNHEY and CDR2 SVGAGI.

In its sample, this clonotype was seen a few times. The chain has TRBV2 and TRBJ2-1; 8 positions match TRBD2. The trim removed 10 bases at V and 15 bases at J, leaving 17 bases unmatched. Germline values: CDR1 SNHLY, CDR2 FYNNEI. The CDR3 loop spans 13 amino acids. CDR3 amino acids: CATQFRGGQWLFF. In DNA form, the CDR3 reads TGTGCCACACAATTCCGGGGGGGACAATGGCTGTTCTTC.

The chain is built from TRBV27 and TRBJ2-1; D is unclear. The CDR3 has 14 residues. Per germline, CDR1 MNHEY and CDR2 SMNVEV (reference sequence). Between the trimmed V and J ends, which lost 5 bases and 4 bases, there was a span of 12 bases. CDR3 nucleotides: TGTGCCAGCAGTGTGCCCGGGCTGTACAATGAGCAGTTCTTC. It yields the protein CASSVPGLYNEQFF.

This clonotype was detected ten times or more. The J gene is TRBJ1-2, the V gene TRBV5-6; no definite D call. The CDR3 extends over 14 amino acids. The V gene's germline CDR1 is SGHDT and CDR2 YYEEEE. V was clipped by 4 bases and J by 4 bases, with 14 bases between them. Written as DNA, the CDR3 is TGTGCCAGCAGCCGAGTTGGGGATGTCTATGGCTACACCTTC. Amino acids: CASSRVGDVYGYTF.

There are many counts of this clonotype. V usage is TRBV7-9 and J usage is TRBJ1-1, with a possible D match to TRBD1 (5 bases). V was cut by 1 base and J by 9 bases, with 12 bases left in between. Germline assignment: CDR1 SEHNR and CDR2 FQNEAQ (reference sequence). The CDR3 runs to 13 residues. The CDR3 loop reads CASSLGGPGQAFF. As DNA, the CDR3 is TGTGCCAGCAGCTTAGGGGGCCCGGGACAAGCTTTCTTT.

This clonotype was seen many times. The chain couples TRBV29-1 to TRBJ1-1, with unresolved D. V lost 2 bases to trimming and J lost 1 base, with 8 bases between them. This CDR3 has 13 residues. The V gene's germline CDR1 is SQVTM and CDR2 ANQGSEA. CDR3 sequence (DNA): TGCAGCGTTGAAAGGACGGAGAACACTGAAGCTTTCTTT. Translating gives CSVERTENTEAFF. The complete variable domain, with remaining parts taken from reference TRBV29-1 and TRBJ1-1, reads SAVISQKPSRDICQRGTSLTIQCQVDSQVTMMFWYRQQPGQSLTLIATANQGSEATYESGFVIDKFPISRPNLTFSTLTVSNMSPEDSSIYLCSVERTENTEAFFGQGTRLTVV.

This clonotype was seen ten or more times. The gene calls are TRBV24-1 and TRBJ2-7, with D tentatively TRBD1 (6 bases). Trimming took off 3 bases at V and 3 bases at J, with 8 bases between the two ends. CDR1 KGHDR and CDR2 SFDVKD come from the germline V gene. The CDR3 is 13 residues long. CDR3 sequence: CATSDRGGYEQYF. CDR3 bases: TGTGCCACCAGTGATCGAGGGGGCTACGAGCAGTACTTC.

This clonotype was recorded many times. Here the CDR3 reads CASSLAGRWEDTQYF. CDR3 sequence (DNA): TGTGCCAGCAGCTTAGCGGGACGGTGGGAAGATACGCAGTATTTT. This chain joins TRBV11-1 and TRBJ2-3, with D perhaps assigned TRBD1 or TRBD2 (5 bases each). The germline V gene encodes CDR1 SGHAT and CDR2 FQDESV (reference sequence). CDR3 size: 15 residues. Trimming left V 0 bases short and J 5 bases short, with 12 bases between.

CDR3: CASSFIPTDPNGYTF. CDR3 in DNA: TGCGCCAGCAGCTTCATCCCGACAGACCCGAATGGCTACACCTTC. The chain carries TRBV10-2 and TRBJ1-2, with a weak D call TRBD1 (5 bases). Trimming left V 6 bases short and J 6 bases short, with 20 bases between. The CDR3 has 15 residues. Germline V gives CDR1 WSHSY, CDR2 SAAADI.

This clonotype occurred many times. In nucleotides, the CDR3 is TGCGCCAGCAGCGTGGGACTATACGATGAGCAGTTCTTC. Translation gives CASSVGLYDEQFF. J is TRBJ2-1 and V is TRBV5-1, with 7 bases matching TRBD2. Per germline, CDR1 SGHRS and CDR2 YFSETQ. J was trimmed by 8 bases and V by 4 bases; bases with no gene match: 6. The CDR3 spans 13 residues.

In this sample, this clonotype turned up a few times. The rearrangement joins TRBV20-1 to TRBJ2-7, with 10 bases aligning to TRBD2. The CDR3 extends over 15 amino acids. Germline loops: CDR1 DFQATT, CDR2 SNEGSKA (reference sequence). V gave up 6 bases and J gave up 4 bases; unmatched junction bases: 12. This CDR3 is CSAIDMASGGYEQYF. The CDR3 coding sequence is TGCAGTGCGATAGACATGGCTAGCGGGGGATACGAGCAGTACTTC.

Concerning this clonotype: This could be a read error, since a much larger clone is one nucleotide away. V usage is TRBV7-9 and J usage is TRBJ2-1; D is ambiguous. CDR3 length: 15 residues. V lost 8 bases and J lost 9, with 23 bases in between. From germline, CDR1 is SEHNR and CDR2 FQNEAQ (reference sequence). CDR3 in DNA: TGTGCCAGCGACGCATCGCAGAGCCTTAATGCTGAGCAGTTCTTC. This translates into CASDASQSLNAEQFF.

The V and J genes are TRBV6-1 and TRBJ1-4; 9 bases are shared with TRBD1. CDR3 length: 15 amino acids. Germline V gene sequence: CDR1 MNHNS, CDR2 SASEGT. The trim removed 5 bases at V and 7 bases at J, leaving 8 bases unmatched. The CDR3 loop reads CASSHRDREIEKLFF. The CDR3 DNA reads as TGTGCCAGCAGTCACCGGGACAGGGAGATTGAAAAACTGTTTTTT.

In this sample, this clonotype turned up a few times. Since a much larger clone is just one base distant, this may be a read error. The V call is TRBV20-1, the J call TRBJ2-1, with a possible D match to TRBD2 (5 bases). The CDR3 extends over 15 amino acids. The ends were cut back, 0 bases at V and 6 bases at J, with 15 bases in the middle. Germline CDR1 reads DFQATT; CDR2 reads SNEGSKA (reference sequence). CDR3 DNA: TGCAGTGCTAGAGATGGAGGACGAGCCTTCAATGAGCAGTTCTTC. It is translated as CSARDGGRAFNEQFF.